In this sample, the clone carrying this T cell receptor beta chain turned up many times. The data were obtained in a study of T cells in Graves' hyperthyroidism and ophthalmopathy. It was RNA transcripts that yielded the amplified TCR beta CDR3 regions. First-round RT-PCR of the TCR CDR3 relied on the HTBI primer set. TCRdb independently ran MiXCR on the multiplex PCR reads; one entry per CDR3 protein. The table lists about 560,000 distinct CDR3 sequences, approximately 15% of them singletons, with more than 15% in the top ten. Patients counted as stable if ophthalmopathy did not develop within 18 months. Each diagnosis was grounded in clinical symptoms, serum thyroxine and TRAb, thyroid ultrasound, and orbital computed tomography. The V and J ends lost 7 bases and 5 bases respectively, with 24 bases between them. Germline values: CDR1 SNHLY, CDR2 FYNNEI. This CDR3 has 16 residues.

The receptor's source is a woman between 18 and 29 years old with Graves' hyperthyroidism. What was sequenced was blood. The chain joins TRBV2 to TRBJ2-7; tentative D call: TRBD1 (5 bases). Here the CDR3 DNA reads TGTGCCAGCAACCGCCATATAAGACAAGGGGAACACGAGCAGTACTTC. Residues: CASNRHIRQGEHEQYF.